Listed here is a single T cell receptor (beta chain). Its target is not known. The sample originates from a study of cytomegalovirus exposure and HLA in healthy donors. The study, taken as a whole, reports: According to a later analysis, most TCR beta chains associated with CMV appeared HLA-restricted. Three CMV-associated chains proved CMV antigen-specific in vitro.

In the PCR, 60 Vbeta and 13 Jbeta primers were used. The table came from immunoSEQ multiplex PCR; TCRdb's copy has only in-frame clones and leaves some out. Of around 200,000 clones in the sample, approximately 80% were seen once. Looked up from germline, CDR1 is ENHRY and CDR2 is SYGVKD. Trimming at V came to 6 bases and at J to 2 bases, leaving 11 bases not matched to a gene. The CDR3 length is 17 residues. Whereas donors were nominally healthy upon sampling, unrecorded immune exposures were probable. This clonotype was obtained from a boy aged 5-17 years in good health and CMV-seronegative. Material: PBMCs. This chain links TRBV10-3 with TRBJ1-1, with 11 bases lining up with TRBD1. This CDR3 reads CAIRAGTGGNVNTEAFF. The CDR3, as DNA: TGTGCCATCAGAGCCGGGACAGGGGGAAACGTTAACACTGAAGCTTTCTTT.